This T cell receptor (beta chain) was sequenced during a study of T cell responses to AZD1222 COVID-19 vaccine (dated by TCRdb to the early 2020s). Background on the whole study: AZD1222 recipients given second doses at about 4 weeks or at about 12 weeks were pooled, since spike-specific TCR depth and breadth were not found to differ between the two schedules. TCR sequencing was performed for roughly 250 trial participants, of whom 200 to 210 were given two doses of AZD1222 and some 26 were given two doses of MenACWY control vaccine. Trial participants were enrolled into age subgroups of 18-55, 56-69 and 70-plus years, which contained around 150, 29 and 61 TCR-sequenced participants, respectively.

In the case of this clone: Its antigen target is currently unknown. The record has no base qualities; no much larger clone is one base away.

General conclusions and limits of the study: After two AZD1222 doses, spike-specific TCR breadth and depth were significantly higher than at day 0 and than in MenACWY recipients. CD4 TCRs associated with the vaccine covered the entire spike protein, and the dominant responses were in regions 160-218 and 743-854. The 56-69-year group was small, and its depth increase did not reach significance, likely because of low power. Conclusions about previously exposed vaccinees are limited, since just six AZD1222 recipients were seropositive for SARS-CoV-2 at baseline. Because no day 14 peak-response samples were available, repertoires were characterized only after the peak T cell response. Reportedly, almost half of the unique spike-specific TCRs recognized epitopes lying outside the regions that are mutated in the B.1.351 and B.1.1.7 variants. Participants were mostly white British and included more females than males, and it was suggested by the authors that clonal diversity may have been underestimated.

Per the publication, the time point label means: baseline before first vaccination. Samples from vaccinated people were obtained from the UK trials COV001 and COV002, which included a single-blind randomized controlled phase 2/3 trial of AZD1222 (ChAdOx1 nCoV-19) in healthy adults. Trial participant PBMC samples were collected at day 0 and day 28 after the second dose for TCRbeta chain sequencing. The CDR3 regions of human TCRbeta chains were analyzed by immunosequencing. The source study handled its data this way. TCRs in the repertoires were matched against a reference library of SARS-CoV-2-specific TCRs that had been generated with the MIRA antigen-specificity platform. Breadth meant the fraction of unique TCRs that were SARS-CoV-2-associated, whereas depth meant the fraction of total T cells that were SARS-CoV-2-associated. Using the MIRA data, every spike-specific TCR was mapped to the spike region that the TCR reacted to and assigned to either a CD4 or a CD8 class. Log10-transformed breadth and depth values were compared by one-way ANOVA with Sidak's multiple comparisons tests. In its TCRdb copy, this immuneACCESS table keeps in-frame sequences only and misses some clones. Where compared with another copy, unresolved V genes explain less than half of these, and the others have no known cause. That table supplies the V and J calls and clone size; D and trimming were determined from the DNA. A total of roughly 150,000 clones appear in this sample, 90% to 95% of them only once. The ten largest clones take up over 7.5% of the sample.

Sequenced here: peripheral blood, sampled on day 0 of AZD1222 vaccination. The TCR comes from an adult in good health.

The CDR3 is CASIPSWTPMNTEAFF. The DNA sequence is TGTGCCAGTATCCCCTCATGGACACCAATGAACACTGAAGCTTTCTTT. The chain links TRBV19 with TRBJ1-1; a tentative D match to TRBD1 spans 5 bases. The junction shows trimming of 7 bases on V and 0 bases on J, plus 18 bases between the germline ends. Sequences LNHDA (CDR1) and SQIVND (CDR2) are obtained from the germline V gene (reference sequence). The CDR3 runs 16 amino acids, cysteine and phenylalanine included. Only CDR3 DNA remains: 48 bases, in frame from the first base. Reference TRBV19 and TRBJ1-1 genes cover what lies past the CDR3, so the full variable domain is DGGITQSPKYLFRKEGQNVTLSCEQNLNHDAMYWYRQDPGQGLRLIYYSQIVNDFQKGDIAEGYSVSREKKESFPLTVTSAQKNPTAFYLCASIPSWTPMNTEAFFGQGTRLTVV.